Sequencing of this T cell receptor beta chain was carried out in a study of blood T cell repertoires in COVID-19. Study overall: PBMCs, B-cell-depleted T cells, or T cells were the source of the cDNA or gDNA that made up the material.

In the original workflow: The assay estimated nucleated cells by amplifying reference gene primers. Some clones are missing from TCRdb's copy, which holds only in-frame ones; the method was immunoSEQ multiplex PCR. V, J and clone size are those of that table, while D and trimming were read from the DNA. The sample lists around 310,000 clones; around 90% were seen once. The receptor was isolated from a man aged 30-40 years who had recovered from COVID-19. Sequencing input: PBMCs or T cells enriched from blood (not recorded which).

Written as DNA, the CDR3 is TGTGCCAGCAGCTTAGAGTCTTTGGTGCGGGACAGGGGGAATTACGAGCAGTACTTC. Protein product: CASSLESLVRDRGNYEQYF. This chain links TRBV7-9 with TRBJ2-7; TRBD1 agrees at 11 bases. J lost 4 bases, V lost 1 base, and 15 bases had no gene match. Per the germline V gene, CDR1 is SEHNR and CDR2 is FQNEAQ (reference sequence). The CDR3 runs 19 residues.